This is a list of T cell receptor beta chains from one sample in a study of shared clonotypes between healthy human individuals. Clones were read by immunoSEQ multiplex PCR, and TCRdb kept only the in-frame ones, dropping some. The data hold some 2 million clones, with approximately 94% observed a single time. Sequencing was done on a sample of naive CD8+ T cells sorted from blood. Receptors were obtained from a young man in good health. CDR3s include the opening cysteine and the closing phenylalanine or tryptophan. D genes are given only for firm matches. Not every row has a clone size; where given, it reads once, few, many or a size class.

CASSLGQGPNYGYTF | TGTGCCAGCAGCTTGGGACAGGGCCCGAACTATGGCTACACCTTC | TRBJ1-2 | TRBD1 | NA | TRBV5-6
CASSSKPAGVQADTQYF | TGTGCCAGCAGTTCAAAACCAGCGGGAGTGCAGGCAGATACGCAGTATTTT | TRBJ2-3 | TRBD2 | NA | TRBV27
CASSSHVAGGYTF | TGTGCCAGCAGCTCCCACGTAGCGGGTGGCTACACCTTC | TRBJ1-2 | NA | NA | TRBV13
CASSPTGRSFYGYTF | TGTGCCAGCAGTCCAACAGGGAGATCTTTCTATGGCTACACCTTC | TRBJ1-2 | NA | NA | TRBV6-5
CASSVFRGGLDEQFF | TGTGCCAGCAGTGTGTTCCGGGGGGGCCTGGATGAGCAGTTCTTC | TRBJ2-1 | TRBD2 | NA | TRBV28
CASSLGAGVNSGANVLTF | TGTGCCAGCAGCTTAGGTGCGGGAGTGAACTCTGGGGCCAACGTCCTGACTTTC | TRBJ2-6 | TRBD2 | NA | TRBV7-8
CASSPVGVGSEQFF | TGCGCCAGCAGCCCCGTTGGGGTCGGGAGTGAGCAGTTCTTC | TRBJ2-1 | NA | NA | TRBV5-1
CASSLERGYEQYF | TGTGCCAGCAGCCTCGAGCGAGGCTACGAGCAGTACTTC | TRBJ2-7 | NA | NA | TRBV6-5
CASSLGLPSPYEQYF | TGTGCCAGCAGTTTGGGACTGCCCAGCCCTTACGAGCAGTACTTC | TRBJ2-7 | NA | NA | TRBV27
CASSPFEGGDNEQFF | TGCGCCAGCAGCCCGTTCGAGGGAGGGGACAATGAGCAGTTCTTC | TRBJ2-1 | TRBD2 | NA | TRBV4-3
CAWSAGGETQYF | TGTGCCTGGAGTGCAGGGGGAGAGACCCAGTACTTC | TRBJ2-5 | TRBD1 | NA | TRBV30
CASSLDDTSENTGELFF | TGTGCCAGCAGCTTAGATGACACCTCTGAGAACACCGGGGAGCTGTTTTTT | TRBJ2-2 | NA | NA | TRBV11-2
CASSLQGTEPYEQYF | TGTGCCAGCAGTCTGCAAGGGACGGAACCCTACGAGCAGTACTTC | TRBJ2-7 | NA | once | TRBV27
CASSSRTYYNEQFF | TGTGCCAGCAGTTCGCGGACCTACTACAATGAGCAGTTCTTC | TRBJ2-1 | NA | NA | TRBV6-5
CASSQVEGVDYNEQFF | TGTGCCAGCAGCCAAGTGGAGGGGGTCGACTACAATGAGCAGTTCTTC | TRBJ2-1 | NA | NA | TRBV5-6
CASSGREAGNTEAFF | TGTGCCAGTAGTGGCAGGGAAGCGGGGAACACTGAAGCTTTCTTT | TRBJ1-1 | NA | NA | TRBV19
CASSYSNRGTEAFF | TGTGCCAGCAGTTACTCGAACAGGGGGACTGAAGCTTTCTTT | TRBJ1-1 | TRBD1 | NA | TRBV6-5
CSVGDPGTGELFF | TGCAGCGTTGGGGATCCGGGGACCGGGGAGCTGTTTTTT | TRBJ2-2 | NA | once | TRBV29-1
CASSVPDGSLEQFF | TGTGCCAGCAGTGTCCCGGACGGCAGCCTTGAGCAGTTCTTC | TRBJ2-1 | NA | once | TRBV27
CASSLQAGGRTDTQYF | TGTGCCAGCAGCTTACAAGCGGGAGGGAGGACAGATACGCAGTATTTT | TRBJ2-3 | TRBD2 | NA | TRBV7-6
CTSSQDRLPAGDKNIQYF | TGCACCAGCAGCCAAGATCGCCTACCTGCCGGGGACAAAAACATTCAGTACTTC | TRBJ2-4 | NA | NA | TRBV1
CSVESSDRGDYNEQFF | TGCAGCGTTGAATCGTCGGACAGGGGCGACTACAATGAGCAGTTCTTC | TRBJ2-1 | TRBD1 | NA | TRBV29-1
CASSYSTTGDTQYF | TGTGCCAGCAGTTACTCGACCACGGGAGATACCCAGTACTTC | TRBJ2-5 | NA | NA | TRBV6-6
CASSFGGAWGSPLHF | TGTGCCAGCAGCTTTGGGGGGGCCTGGGGTTCACCCCTCCACTTT | TRBJ1-6 | NA | NA | TRBV7-9
CASSQGPWGPYSNEKLFF | TGTGCCAGCAGCCAAGGGCCGTGGGGGCCCTACTCTAATGAAAAACTGTTTTTT | TRBJ1-4 | NA | NA | TRBV14
CASSQDMFGESGAEAFF | TGTGCCAGCAGCCAAGATATGTTCGGGGAATCGGGTGCTGAAGCTTTCTTT | TRBJ1-1 | NA | few | TRBV14
CASSLRYQPQHF | TGTGCCAGCAGCTTAAGGTATCAGCCCCAGCATTTT | TRBJ1-5 | NA | NA | TRBV13
CAVSGRDSYEQYF | TGTGCCGTCAGCGGGAGGGATTCCTACGAGCAGTACTTC | TRBJ2-7 | TRBD2 | NA | TRBV5-4
CASSRLTGGEDYGYTF | TGTGCCAGCAGCCGACTGACAGGGGGCGAGGACTATGGCTACACCTTC | TRBJ1-2 | TRBD1 | NA | TRBV13
CASSLRGGEETQYF | TGTGCCAGCAGTTTACGGGGGGGAGAAGAGACCCAGTACTTC | TRBJ2-5 | TRBD2 | NA | TRBV28
CASSFTGGESEAFF | TGTGCCAGCAGCTTCACAGGGGGCGAATCTGAAGCTTTCTTT | TRBJ1-1 | TRBD1 | NA | TRBV7-6
CASSESEELQVTEAFF | TGCGCCAGCAGTGAGTCGGAAGAACTCCAGGTCACTGAAGCTTTCTTT | TRBJ1-1 | NA | NA | TRBV10-2
CASSLPFLAGGVDEQFF | TGTGCCAGCAGCTTACCCTTTCTAGCGGGAGGGGTCGATGAGCAGTTCTTC | TRBJ2-1 | TRBD2 | once | TRBV5-6
CASSQNQSPGHDEETQYF | TGCGCCAGCAGCCAAAACCAAAGCCCAGGACATGATGAAGAGACCCAGTACTTC | TRBJ2-5 | NA | NA | TRBV4-1
CASSLGGAWTEAFF | TGTGCCAGCAGTTTAGGGGGGGCGTGGACTGAAGCTTTCTTT | TRBJ1-1 | NA | NA | TRBV28
CASSLEGHEQYF | TGTGCCAGCAGCTTAGAAGGGCACGAGCAGTACTTC | TRBJ2-7 | NA | NA | TRBV11-2
CASSQDRSTSGRTDEQFF | TGCGCCAGCAGCCAAGATCGCTCGACTAGCGGGAGGACCGATGAGCAGTTCTTC | TRBJ2-1 | TRBD2 | NA | TRBV4-3
CASSIDLGNYNEQFF | TGTGCCAGTAGTATAGACCTCGGAAATTACAATGAGCAGTTCTTC | TRBJ2-1 | NA | NA | TRBV19
CASSRRLAGGYEQYF | TGTGCCAGCAGCCGGCGACTAGCGGGAGGCTACGAGCAGTACTTC | TRBJ2-7 | TRBD2 | NA | TRBV13
CATSRDREGADGYTF | TGTGCCACCAGCAGAGATCGAGAGGGGGCCGATGGCTACACCTTC | TRBJ1-2 | TRBD1 | NA | TRBV15
CASSYSASGSSYEQYF | TGTGCCAGCAGTTACTCTGCTAGCGGAAGCTCCTACGAGCAGTACTTC | TRBJ2-7 | TRBD2 | NA | TRBV6-5
CASSLTSDRGPWNEQFF | TGTGCCAGCAGCTTAACCTCGGACAGGGGGCCTTGGAATGAGCAGTTCTTC | TRBJ2-1 | TRBD1 | NA | TRBV7-8
CASSPGPLLGDTQYF | TGCGCCAGCAGCCCCGGACCCCTTTTGGGAGATACGCAGTATTTT | TRBJ2-3 | NA | NA | TRBV4-1
CASSSGQGTDTQYF | TGTGCCAGCAGCTCTGGACAGGGAACAGATACGCAGTATTTT | TRBJ2-3 | TRBD1 | NA | TRBV11-2
CASSLAAVNTEALF | TGTGCCAGCAGCTTAGCGGCGGTCAACACTGAAGCTCTCTTT | TRBJ1-1 | NA | NA | TRBV7-9
CASSLVGVEQYF | TGTGCCAGCAGCTTGGTAGGGGTCGAGCAGTACTTC | TRBJ2-7 | NA | NA | TRBV5-6
CASSLGEQVGADTQYF | TGTGCCAGCAGCTTAGGTGAACAGGTTGGGGCAGATACGCAGTATTTT | TRBJ2-3 | NA | NA | TRBV11-3
CASRSEAGVNEQYF | TGTGCCAGCAGGTCCGAAGCGGGAGTTAACGAGCAGTACTTC | TRBJ2-7 | TRBD2 | NA | TRBV6-5
CASSDIGPGQGASNQPQHF | TGTGCCAGCAGTGACATCGGACCGGGACAGGGGGCGAGCAATCAGCCCCAGCATTTT | TRBJ1-5 | TRBD1 | NA | TRBV6-4